The 4 T cell receptor beta chains below were found in one sample sequenced in a study of shared clonotypes between healthy human individuals. Naive-designated CD8 cells lacked CD45RO, were positively enriched for CCR7, and omitted terminally differentiated effector memory CD45RA+ cells. TCRdb's copy holds only in-frame clones and misses some; the assay was immunoSEQ multiplex PCR. The sample contains under 1 million clones, about 92% of which appear only once. Material for sequencing was naive CD8+ T cells sorted from blood. The receptors stem from a man aged 25 to 40 in good health.

The chain joins TRBV7-2 to TRBJ2-1; D is perhaps TRBD1 (6 bases). Germline assignment: CDR1 SGHTA and CDR2 FQGNSA. The CDR3 sequence is 12 residues long. Trimming removed 7 bases at V and 2 bases at J, with 6 bases between. Here the CDR3 reads CASTGAYNEQFF. Here the CDR3 DNA reads TGTGCCAGCACAGGGGCCTACAATGAGCAGTTCTTC.

This rearrangement joins TRBV7-8 to TRBJ2-7, with D possibly being TRBD1 or TRBD2 (5 bases each). Germline CDR1 is SGHVS and CDR2 is FQNEAQ. V dropped 4 bases and J dropped 4 bases, with 17 bases sitting between them. The CDR3 is 15 amino acids. The CDR3 DNA follows: TGTGCCAGCAGCTGGACTCCGGGACGGTCATACGAGCAGTACTTC. It yields the protein CASSWTPGRSYEQYF.

The chain employs TRBV6-6 and TRBJ2-3; possibly TRBD1 for D (5 bases). V lost 2 bases and J lost 3, with 9 bases in between. The CDR3 totals 14 residues. Germline V lookup: CDR1 MNHNY, CDR2 SVGAGI (reference sequence). In nucleotides, the CDR3 is TGTGCCAGCAGTTACCTTCAGGGAACAGATACGCAGTATTTT. Residues: CASSYLQGTDTQYF.

This chain connects TRBV7-9 to TRBJ2-7, with D unresolved. Germline V gene sequence: CDR1 SEHNR, CDR2 FQNEAQ (reference sequence). The germline V and J ends were trimmed by 4 bases and 6 bases, with 13 bases remaining between them. CDR3 length: 13 amino acids. CDR3 sequence (DNA): TGTGCCAGCAGCTGGTGGCCAGGCGCCGAGCAGTACTTC. Translated: CASSWWPGAEQYF.